This T cell receptor (beta chain) was obtained from a study of tumor and adjacent non-tumor tissue in lung cancer. Study summary: There were 11 to 12 adenocarcinoma, a couple of squamous cell carcinoma and 1 small cell lung cancer cases. Study-wide findings and caveats: Top 100 clones took a larger repertoire share in normal lung. Tumor TCR diversity, when higher, was linked to shorter survival.

The template was RNA from unsorted bulk tissue. Trimming pared 9 bases from V and 4 bases from J, leaving 18 bases between. The CDR3 sequence is 14 residues long. Germline assignment: CDR1 SGHAT and CDR2 FQDESV (reference sequence). With respect to this clonotype: The antigen remains undetermined.

Three rounds of nested PCR, following a modified ARM-PCR protocol, produced the TCRbeta library. TCRdb analysed the multiplex PCR reads with MiXCR anew, one entry per CDR3 protein. The sample comprises fewer than 120,000 distinct CDR3 sequences, 84% of which are singletons, and 20% to 25% rests with the top ten. The source material was lung tumor tissue. This sequence was found in a man between 65 and 80 years old with non-small cell lung cancer. J is TRBJ1-1 and V is TRBV11-1, with a tentative D call TRBD1 (6 bases). CDR3 amino acids: CASSHGTRSTEAFF. The CDR3 nucleotides read TGTGCCAGTAGCCATGGGACAAGGAGCACTGAAGCTTTCTTT.